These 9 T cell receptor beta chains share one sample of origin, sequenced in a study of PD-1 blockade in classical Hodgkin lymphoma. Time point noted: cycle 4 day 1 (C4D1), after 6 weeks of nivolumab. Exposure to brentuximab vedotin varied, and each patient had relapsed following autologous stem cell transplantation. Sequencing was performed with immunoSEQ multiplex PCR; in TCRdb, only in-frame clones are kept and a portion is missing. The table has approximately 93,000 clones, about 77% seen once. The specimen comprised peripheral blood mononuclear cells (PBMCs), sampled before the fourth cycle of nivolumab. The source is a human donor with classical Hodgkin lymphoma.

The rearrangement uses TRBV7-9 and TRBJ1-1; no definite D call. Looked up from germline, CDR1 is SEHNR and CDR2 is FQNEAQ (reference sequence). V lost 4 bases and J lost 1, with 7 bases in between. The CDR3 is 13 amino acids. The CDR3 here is CASSSQANTEAFF. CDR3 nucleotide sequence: TGTGCCAGCAGCTCCCAAGCGAACACTGAAGCTTTCTTT.

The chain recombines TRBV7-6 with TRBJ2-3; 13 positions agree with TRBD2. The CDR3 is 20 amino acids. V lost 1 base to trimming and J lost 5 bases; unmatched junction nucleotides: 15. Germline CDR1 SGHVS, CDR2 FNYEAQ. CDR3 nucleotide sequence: TGTGCCAGCAGCTTAGGGCCGACTAGCGGGGGGCCGGGGTACGTAGATACGCAGTATTTT. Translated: CASSLGPTSGGPGYVDTQYF. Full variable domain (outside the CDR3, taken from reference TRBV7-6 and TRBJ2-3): GAGVSQSPRYKVTKRGQDVALRCDPISGHVSLYWYRQALGQGPEFLTYFNYEAQQDKSGLPNDRFSAERPEGSISTLTIQRTEQRDSAMYRCASSLGPTSGGPGYVDTQYFGPGTRLTVL.

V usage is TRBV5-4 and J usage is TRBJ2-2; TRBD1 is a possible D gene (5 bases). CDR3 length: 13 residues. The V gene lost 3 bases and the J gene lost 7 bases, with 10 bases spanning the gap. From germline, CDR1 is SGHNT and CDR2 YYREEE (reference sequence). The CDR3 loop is CASSSGFFGELFF. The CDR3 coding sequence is TGTGCCAGCAGCTCAGGGTTTTTCGGGGAGCTGTTTTTT.

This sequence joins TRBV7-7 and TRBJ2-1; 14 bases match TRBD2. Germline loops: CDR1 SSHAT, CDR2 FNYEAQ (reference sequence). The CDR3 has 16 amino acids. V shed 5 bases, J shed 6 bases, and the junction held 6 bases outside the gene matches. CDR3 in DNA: TGTGCCAGCAGCCACGGACTAGCGGGAGGTACCAATGAGCAGTTCTTC. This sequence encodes CASSHGLAGGTNEQFF.

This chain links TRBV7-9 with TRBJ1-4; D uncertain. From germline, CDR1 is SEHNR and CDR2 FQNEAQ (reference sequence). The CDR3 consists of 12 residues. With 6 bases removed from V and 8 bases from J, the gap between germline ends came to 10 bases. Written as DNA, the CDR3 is TGTGCCAGCAGTCCCGGGGTAGAAAAACTGTTTTTT. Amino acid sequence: CASSPGVEKLFF.

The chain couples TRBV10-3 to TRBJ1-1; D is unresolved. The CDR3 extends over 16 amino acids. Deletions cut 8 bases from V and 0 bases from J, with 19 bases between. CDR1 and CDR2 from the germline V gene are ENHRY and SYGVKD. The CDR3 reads CAIGGSQVTMNTEAFF. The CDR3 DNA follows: TGTGCCATCGGAGGCAGCCAAGTCACCATGAACACTGAAGCTTTCTTT.

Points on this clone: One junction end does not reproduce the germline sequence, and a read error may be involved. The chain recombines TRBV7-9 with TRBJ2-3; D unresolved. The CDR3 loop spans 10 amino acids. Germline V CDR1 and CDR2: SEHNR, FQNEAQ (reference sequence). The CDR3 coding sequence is TGTGCCAGCAGCTTAGAGAGGCTGGTTTTT. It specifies CASSLERLVF.

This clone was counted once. The CDR3 region is CAISEFMTGNAEAFF. CDR3 bases: TGTGCCATCAGTGAATTCATGACAGGTAACGCTGAAGCTTTCTTT. The J gene is TRBJ1-1, the V gene TRBV10-3; maybe TRBD1 (6 bases). Germline CDR1 and CDR2: ENHRY and SYGVKD. This CDR3 is 15 amino acids long. Between the trimmed V and J ends, which lost 3 bases and 6 bases, there was a span of 17 bases.

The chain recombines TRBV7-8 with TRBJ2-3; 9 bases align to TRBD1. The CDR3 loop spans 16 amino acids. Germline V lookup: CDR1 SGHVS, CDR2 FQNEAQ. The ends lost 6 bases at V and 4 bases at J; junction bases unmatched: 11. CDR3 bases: TGTGCCAGCAGTGAGAGGATGGGACAGGGTCCAGATACGCAGTATTTT. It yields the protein CASSERMGQGPDTQYF.